Below are 19 T cell receptor beta chains sequenced from a single sample in a study of CD8+CD57+ T cells in acquired aplastic anemia. Patients who underwent sequencing had shown CD8+CD57+ cell expansion by flow cytometry. The template used for profiling TCR beta VDJ and CDR3 was genomic DNA. MiXCR, run by TCRdb on the reads, gives a single entry per CDR3 protein. This table holds about half a million distinct CDR3 sequences, approximately 33% found once. Sequences were obtained from sorted CD4+, CD8+, or CD8+CD57+ T cells (not recorded which) from PBMCs. These receptors came from a human donor with aplastic anemia.

Remarks on this clonotype: A clone one base away is much larger, so this may be a read error. This chain connects TRBV19 to TRBJ1-4, with D perhaps TRBD1 (5 bases). The CDR3 is 15 amino acids. From germline, CDR1 is LNHDA and CDR2 SQIVND (reference sequence). V was clipped by 6 bases and J by 1 base, with 12 bases between them. CDR3 bases: TGTGCCAGTAGCTTAGCAGGGAGAACTAATGAAAAACTGTTTTTT. Translated, it gives CASSLAGRTNEKLFF.

The chain is built from TRBV5-1 and TRBJ2-1; 14 nucleotides line up with TRBD2. With V trimmed by 5 bases and J by 7 bases, 14 bases remained unmatched. Germline V gene data show CDR1 as SGHRS and CDR2 as YFSETQ. The CDR3 sequence is 18 residues long. CDR3 nucleotides: TGCGCCAGCAGTTCCGGGACTAGCGGGAGTGGGGCTAGGAATGAGCAGTTCTTC. Its translation is CASSSGTSGSGARNEQFF.

The rearrangement uses TRBV12-3 or TRBV12-4 and TRBJ2-2, with D uncertain. The CDR3 spans 13 residues. Between the trimmed V and J ends, which lost 4 bases and 1 base, there was a span of 4 bases. The CDR3 sequence: CASSWMNTGELFF. The CDR3 region has the DNA TGTGCCAGCAGTTGGATGAACACCGGGGAGCTGTTTTTT.

Note on this clonotype: Germline is not matched at one junction end, which may reflect a read error. The chain links TRBV20-1 to TRBJ1-3; D may be TRBD1 (5 bases). Germline V gives CDR1 DFQATT, CDR2 SNEGSKA (reference sequence). The CDR3 is 15 residues long. The CDR3 DNA reads as TGCGGTGCTAGAGACGGGGGATACTCTGGAAACACCATATATTTT. Its protein is CGARDGGYSGNTIYF.

This clonotype was counted ten times or more. The chain employs TRBV20-1 and TRBJ2-5; the D gene is possibly TRBD1 (7 bases). This CDR3 comprises 12 residues. Germline CDR1 and CDR2: DFQATT and SNEGSKA (reference sequence). CDR3 bases: TGCAGCGCGCGGGGACAGCAAGAGACCCAGTACTTC. Its protein product is CSARGQQETQYF.

The J gene is TRBJ1-1, the V gene TRBV14; D is unresolved. The germline V gene has CDR1 SGHDN and CDR2 FVKESK. This CDR3 spans 14 amino acids. Between the trimmed V and J ends, which lost 2 bases and 1 base, there was a span of 8 bases. The DNA for the CDR3 is TGTGCCAGCAGCCAAATTTGGGCGAACACTGAAGCTTTCTTT. It encodes CASSQIWANTEAFF.

This clonotype was recorded many times. J is TRBJ2-5 and V is TRBV19; 7 bases line up with TRBD1. Germline lookup yields CDR1 LNHDA and CDR2 SQIVND (reference sequence). CDR3 length: 15 residues. The V gene end was trimmed by 3 bases and the J gene end by 3 bases; junction bases not matched to a gene: 7. The CDR3: CASSIRGQGEETQYF. CDR3 bases: TGTGCCAGTAGTATCAGAGGGCAGGGGGAAGAGACCCAGTACTTC.

The rearrangement joins TRBV25-1 to TRBJ2-7; D call uncertain. From germline, CDR1 is MGHDK and CDR2 SYGVNS. V was pared by 5 bases and J by 0 bases, with 11 bases between. The CDR3 loop spans 14 amino acids. In DNA form, the CDR3 reads TGTGCCAGCAGTAAAGTGGATGGCTCCTACGAGCAGTACTTC. It yields the protein CASSKVDGSYEQYF.

This clonotype showed up many times. The chain is built from TRBV20-1 and TRBJ1-5, with D unclear. The V gene lost 3 bases and the J gene lost 5 bases, with 20 bases spanning the gap. The germline gives CDR1 DFQATT, CDR2 SNEGSKA (reference sequence). There are 16 residues in the CDR3. The CDR3 coding sequence is TGCAGTGCTAGTCTGTCGTGGATAACTGAGGATCAGCCCCAGCATTTT. It is translated as CSASLSWITEDQPQHF.

CDR3 in amino acids: CASSQDGMARGNEQFF. The CDR3 DNA is TGTGCCAGCAGCCAAGATGGAATGGCGAGAGGCAATGAGCAGTTCTTC. The chain has TRBV4-2 and TRBJ2-1; D is uncertain. V was trimmed by 0 bases and J by 6 bases, leaving 15 bases between them. This CDR3 is 16 amino acids long. Germline V gene data show CDR1 as LGHNA and CDR2 as YNFKEQ.

The chain couples TRBV30 to TRBJ1-1; perhaps TRBD1 as D (5 bases). This CDR3 has 14 residues. V gave up 0 bases and J gave up 5 bases, with 13 bases separating them. CDR1 and CDR2 from the germline V gene are GTSNPN and SVGIG (reference sequence). CDR3 in DNA: TGTGCCTGGAGTGTTCGGACGGAGGGGACTGAAGCTTTCTTT. Translating gives CAWSVRTEGTEAFF.

This clonotype came up many times. V usage is TRBV9 and J usage is TRBJ1-2; D remains unclear. V was trimmed by 5 bases and J by 4 bases, leaving 6 bases between them. The CDR3 totals 11 residues. CDR1 and CDR2 (germline): SGDLS, YYNGEE. The CDR3 loop reads CASSSGYGYTF. DNA for the CDR3: TGTGCCAGCAGTAGCGGCTATGGCTACACCTTC.

In this sample, this clonotype turned up a few times. This chain links TRBV24-1 with TRBJ1-5, with D uncertain. There are 13 residues in the CDR3. CDR1 is KGHDR and CDR2 is SFDVKD in the germline V gene. Trimming stripped 5 bases from V and 4 bases from J, with 8 bases between. In DNA, the CDR3 is TGTGCCACCAGTGGAGGAAAGAATCAGCCCCAGCATTTT. It yields the protein CATSGGKNQPQHF.

This clonotype was seen only a few times. This chain uses TRBV20-1 with TRBJ2-5; 10 positions agree with TRBD1. Trimming at V came to 3 bases and at J to 5 bases, leaving 6 bases not matched to a gene. Germline assignment: CDR1 DFQATT and CDR2 SNEGSKA (reference sequence). This CDR3 comprises 14 residues. The CDR3 DNA reads TGCAGTGCTAGTTCCGGGACAGGGGTTGAGACCCAGTACTTC. Translating it yields CSASSGTGVETQYF.

The V and J genes are TRBV6-2 or TRBV6-3 and TRBJ1-2, with D possibly matching TRBD1 (6 bases). Germline CDR1 MNHEY, CDR2 SVGEGT. The ends were cut back, 7 bases at V and 3 bases at J, with 12 bases in the middle. CDR3 length equals 13 residues. CDR3 residues: CASISDSYYGYTF. The CDR3, as DNA: TGTGCCAGCATCTCGGACAGTTACTATGGCTACACCTTC.

This chain joins TRBV4-2 and TRBJ1-5, with TRBD1 matching 7 bases. This CDR3 is 19 amino acids long. The ends lost 4 bases at V and 0 bases at J; junction bases unmatched: 15. Looked up from germline, CDR1 is LGHNA and CDR2 is YNFKEQ. CDR3 sequence (DNA): TGTGCCAGCAGCCCTCCTGCGGCAGGGGGAAAACTTAGCAATCAGCCCCAGCATTTT. It codes for CASSPPAAGGKLSNQPQHF.

This clonotype was detected ten times or more. V gene TRBV15 combines with J gene TRBJ2-3; 7 bases are a match to TRBD1. The V gene end was trimmed by 0 bases and the J gene end by 4 bases; junction bases not matched to a gene: 10. The CDR3 is 17 amino acids. Per the germline V gene, CDR1 is LNHNV and CDR2 is YYDKDF (reference sequence). CDR3 protein: CATSRDVGQANADTQYF. DNA of the CDR3: TGTGCCACCAGCAGAGATGTAGGACAGGCAAATGCAGATACGCAGTATTTT.

The V and J genes are TRBV20-1 and TRBJ1-1, with unresolved D. V lost 3 bases and J lost 1, with 15 bases in between. The CDR3 is made up of 15 amino acids. CDR1 and CDR2 (germline): DFQATT, SNEGSKA (reference sequence). The CDR3 loop reads CSASTARATNTEAFF. For the CDR3, the DNA is TGCAGTGCTAGCACCGCAAGGGCCACGAACACTGAAGCTTTCTTT.

This clonotype has ten or more counts. This chain links TRBV2 with TRBJ1-1, with D hard to call. Germline V gives CDR1 SNHLY, CDR2 FYNNEI. The CDR3 length is 16 residues. V dropped 0 bases and J dropped 0 bases, with 11 bases sitting between them. CDR3 bases: TGTGCCAGCAGTGAAGCGCCCGTCTCCTTGAACACTGAAGCTTTCTTT. As protein: CASSEAPVSLNTEAFF.